Sequencing of this T cell receptor beta chain was carried out in a study of beta chain features in type 1 diabetes. The CDR3 runs 17 residues. Looked up from germline, CDR1 is MGHRA and CDR2 is YSYEKL. V was pared by 1 base and J by 0 bases, with 12 bases between. Study-wide results and caveats: Significant though moderate, a shortening of TCRB CDR3s appeared in all four CD4+ subsets of Type 1 diabetes patients. Whether HLA type influences TCRB rearrangement remained unresolved here.

All of the isolated RNA was reverse transcribed, so expressed TCRB transcripts were sequenced. The assay was immunoSEQ multiplex PCR, and TCRdb's table has in-frame clones only and misses some. The data hold 250,000 to 300,000 clones, with approximately 25% observed a single time. The table lists this clone with a few counts. As yet, its antigen is unknown. This clonotype was obtained from a woman aged 30 to 39 with type 1 diabetes. The genes are TRBV4-1 and TRBJ2-2; TRBD1 might be the D (6 bases). The sample taken for sequencing was naive CD4+ T cells from blood. The CDR3 nucleotides are TGCGCCAGCAGCCAAGGTAGAAGGACAGCGAACACCGGGGAGCTGTTTTTT. Protein: CASSQGRRTANTGELFF.